This T cell receptor beta chain was recorded in a study of cytomegalovirus exposure and HLA in healthy donors. PCR involved 60 Vbeta and 13 Jbeta primers. Assay: immunoSEQ multiplex PCR; the TCRdb copy retains only in-frame clones and omits some. The data hold 130,000 or so clones, with roughly four fifths observed a single time. Sequencing was carried out using PBMCs. This TCR was recovered from a man aged 25 to 45 in good health and CMV-seronegative.

Here the CDR3 DNA reads TGTGCCAGCAGCTCCTTAGCGGTTAGCACAGATACGCAGTATTTT. It codes for CASSSLAVSTDTQYF. The J gene is TRBJ2-3, the V gene TRBV13; TRBD2 is a possible D gene (6 bases). Germline V lookup: CDR1 PRHDT, CDR2 FYEKMQ (reference sequence). This CDR3 spans 15 amino acids. The V gene lost 4 bases and the J gene lost 0 bases, with 11 bases spanning the gap.